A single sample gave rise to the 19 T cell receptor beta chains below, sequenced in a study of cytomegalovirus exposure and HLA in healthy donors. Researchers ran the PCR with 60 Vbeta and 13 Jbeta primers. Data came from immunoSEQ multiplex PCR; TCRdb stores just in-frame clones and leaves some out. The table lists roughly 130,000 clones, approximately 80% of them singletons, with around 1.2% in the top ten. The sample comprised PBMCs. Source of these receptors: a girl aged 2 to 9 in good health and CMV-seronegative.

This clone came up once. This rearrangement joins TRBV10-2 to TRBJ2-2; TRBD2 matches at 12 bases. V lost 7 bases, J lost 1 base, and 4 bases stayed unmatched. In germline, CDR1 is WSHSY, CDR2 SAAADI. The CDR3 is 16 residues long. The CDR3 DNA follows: TGCGCCAGCATCTTGGGACTAGCGGGGAACACCGGGGAGCTGTTTTTT. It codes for CASILGLAGNTGELFF.

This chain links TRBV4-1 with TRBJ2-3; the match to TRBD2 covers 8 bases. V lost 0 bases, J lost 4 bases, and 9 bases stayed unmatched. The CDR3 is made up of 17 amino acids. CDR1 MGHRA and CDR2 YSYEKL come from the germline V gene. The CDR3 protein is CASSQEGLGGGSDTQYF. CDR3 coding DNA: TGCGCCAGCAGCCAAGAAGGACTCGGGGGGGGTTCAGATACGCAGTATTTT.

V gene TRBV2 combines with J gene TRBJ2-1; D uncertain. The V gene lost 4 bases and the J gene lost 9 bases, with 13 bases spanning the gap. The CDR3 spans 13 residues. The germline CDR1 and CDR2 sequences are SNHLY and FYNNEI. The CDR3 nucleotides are TGTGCCAGCAGTGGTAAAGGTTGGAGTGAGCAGTTCTTC. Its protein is CASSGKGWSEQFF.

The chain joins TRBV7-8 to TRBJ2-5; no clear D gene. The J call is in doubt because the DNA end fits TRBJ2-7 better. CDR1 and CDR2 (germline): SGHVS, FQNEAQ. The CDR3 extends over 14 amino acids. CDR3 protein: CASSLGQDTYEQYF. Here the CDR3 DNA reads TGTGCCAGCAGCTTAGGGCAGGATACCTACGAGCAGTACTTC.

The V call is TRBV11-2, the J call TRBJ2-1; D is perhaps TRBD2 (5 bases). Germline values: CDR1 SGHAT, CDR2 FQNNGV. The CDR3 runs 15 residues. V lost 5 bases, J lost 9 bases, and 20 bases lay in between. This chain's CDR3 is CASSLDSFPGTEQFF. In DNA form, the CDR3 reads TGTGCCAGCAGCCTGGACTCCTTCCCGGGCACTGAGCAGTTCTTC.

As DNA, the CDR3 is TGCGCCAGCAGCTTGGGGGGTAGCGGGACGCCTGGGTTCTTC. Translating gives CASSLGGSGTPGFF. The V gene is TRBV5-1, the J gene TRBJ2-1, with 8 bases aligning to TRBD2. V gave up 0 bases and J gave up 15 bases; unmatched junction bases: 11. Germline V gives CDR1 SGHRS, CDR2 YFSETQ. CDR3 size: 14 residues.

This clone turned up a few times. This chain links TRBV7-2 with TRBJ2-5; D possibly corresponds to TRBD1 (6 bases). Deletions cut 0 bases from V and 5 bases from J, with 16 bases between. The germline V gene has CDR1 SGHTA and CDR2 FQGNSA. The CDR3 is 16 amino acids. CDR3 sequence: CASSLARQALRETQYF. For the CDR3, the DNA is TGTGCCAGCAGCTTAGCCCGACAGGCCCTGAGGGAGACCCAGTACTTC.

The CDR3 loop is CASSLGGTGGTEAFF. The CDR3 region has the DNA TGCGCCAGCAGCTTGGGGGGGACAGGAGGTACTGAAGCTTTCTTT. This rearrangement joins TRBV5-1 to TRBJ1-1; 8 positions agree with TRBD1. The CDR3 consists of 15 residues. V lost 0 bases and J lost 5; bases outside the gene matches: 6. From germline, CDR1 is SGHRS and CDR2 YFSETQ. Full variable domain (remainder filled in from reference TRBV5-1 and TRBJ1-1): KAGVTQTPRYLIKTRGQQVTLSCSPISGHRSVSWYQQTPGQGLQFLFEYFSETQRNKGNFPGRFSGRQFSNSRSEMNVSTLELGDSALYLCASSLGGTGGTEAFFGQGTRLTVV.

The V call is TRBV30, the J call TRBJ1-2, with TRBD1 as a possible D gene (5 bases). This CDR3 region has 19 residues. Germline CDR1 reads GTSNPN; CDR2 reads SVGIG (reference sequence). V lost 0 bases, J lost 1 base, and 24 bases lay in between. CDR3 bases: TGTGCCTGGAGTGTAAATGCAGGGTTTAAGGGGAGGGATAACTATGGCTACACCTTC. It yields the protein CAWSVNAGFKGRDNYGYTF.

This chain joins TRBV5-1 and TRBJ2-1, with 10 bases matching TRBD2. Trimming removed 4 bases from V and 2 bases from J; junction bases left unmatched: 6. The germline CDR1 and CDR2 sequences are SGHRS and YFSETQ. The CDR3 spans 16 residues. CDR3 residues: CASSTTTSGTYNEQFF. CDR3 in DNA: TGCGCCAGCAGCACCACTACTAGCGGGACCTACAATGAGCAGTTCTTC.

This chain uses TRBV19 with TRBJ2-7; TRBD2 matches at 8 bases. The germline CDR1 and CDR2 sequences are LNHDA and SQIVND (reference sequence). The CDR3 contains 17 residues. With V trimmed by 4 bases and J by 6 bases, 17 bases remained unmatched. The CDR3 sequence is CASSTTRGGTRVPEQYF. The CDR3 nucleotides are TGTGCCAGTAGTACAACCCGGGGGGGGACTAGAGTCCCCGAGCAGTACTTC. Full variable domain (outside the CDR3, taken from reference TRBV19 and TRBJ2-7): DGGITQSPKYLFRKEGQNVTLSCEQNLNHDAMYWYRQDPGQGLRLIYYSQIVNDFQKGDIAEGYSVSREKKESFPLTVTSAQKNPTAFYLCASSTTRGGTRVPEQYFGPGTRLTVT.

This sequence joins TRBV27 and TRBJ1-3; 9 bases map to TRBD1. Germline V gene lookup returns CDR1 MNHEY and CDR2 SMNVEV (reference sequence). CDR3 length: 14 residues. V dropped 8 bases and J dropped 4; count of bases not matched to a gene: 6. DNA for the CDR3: TGTGCCAGCGGACGGACAGGGGCAGGAAACACCATATATTTT. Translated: CASGRTGAGNTIYF.

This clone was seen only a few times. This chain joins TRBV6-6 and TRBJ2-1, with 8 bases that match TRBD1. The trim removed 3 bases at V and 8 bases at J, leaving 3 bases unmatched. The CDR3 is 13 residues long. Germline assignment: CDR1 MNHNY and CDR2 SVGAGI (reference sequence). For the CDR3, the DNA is TGTGCCAGCAGTTATCCAGGGGGCGATGAGCAGTTCTTC. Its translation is CASSYPGGDEQFF.

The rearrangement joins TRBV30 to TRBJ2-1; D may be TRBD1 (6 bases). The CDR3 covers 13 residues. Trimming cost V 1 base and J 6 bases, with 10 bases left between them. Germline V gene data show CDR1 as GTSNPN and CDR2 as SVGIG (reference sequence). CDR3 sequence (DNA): TGTGCCTGGAGTGGACAGGTCGTCAATGAGCAGTTCTTC. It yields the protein CAWSGQVVNEQFF.

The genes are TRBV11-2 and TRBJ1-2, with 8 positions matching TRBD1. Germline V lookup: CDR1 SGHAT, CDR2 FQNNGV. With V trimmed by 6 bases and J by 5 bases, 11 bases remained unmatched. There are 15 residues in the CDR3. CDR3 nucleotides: TGTGCCAGCAGTCAAACCTCGGACAGGGCTTATGGCTACACCTTC. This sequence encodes CASSQTSDRAYGYTF.

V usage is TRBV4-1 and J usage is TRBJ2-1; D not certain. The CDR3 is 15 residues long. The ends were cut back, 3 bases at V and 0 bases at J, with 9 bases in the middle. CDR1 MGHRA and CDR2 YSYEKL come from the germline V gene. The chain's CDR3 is CASSHSWSSYNEQFF. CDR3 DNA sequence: TGCGCCAGCAGCCACTCATGGAGCTCCTACAATGAGCAGTTCTTC.

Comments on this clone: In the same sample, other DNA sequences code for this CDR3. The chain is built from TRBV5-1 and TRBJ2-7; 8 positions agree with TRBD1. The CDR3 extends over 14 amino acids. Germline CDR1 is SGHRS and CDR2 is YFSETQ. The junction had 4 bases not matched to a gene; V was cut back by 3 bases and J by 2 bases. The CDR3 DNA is TGCGCCAGCAGCTGGGGGACAGGCACCTACGAGCAGTACTTC. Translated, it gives CASSWGTGTYEQYF.

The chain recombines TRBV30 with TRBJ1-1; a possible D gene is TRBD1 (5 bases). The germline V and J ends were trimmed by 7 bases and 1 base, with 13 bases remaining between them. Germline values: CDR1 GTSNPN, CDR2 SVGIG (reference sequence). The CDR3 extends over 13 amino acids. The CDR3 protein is CALIQEPNTEAFF. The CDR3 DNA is TGTGCCTTGATACAGGAGCCGAACACTGAAGCTTTCTTT.

The CDR3 loop reads CASSEGTGGHSGNTIYF. CDR3 sequence (DNA): TGTGCCAGCAGTGAAGGGACAGGGGGACACTCTGGAAACACCATATATTTT. This chain links TRBV2 with TRBJ2-2; TRBD1 matches 10 bases. Judging by the DNA end, TRBJ1-3 fits better; the J call may be wrong. CDR1 and CDR2 from the germline V gene are SNHLY and FYNNEI. The CDR3 runs 17 residues.